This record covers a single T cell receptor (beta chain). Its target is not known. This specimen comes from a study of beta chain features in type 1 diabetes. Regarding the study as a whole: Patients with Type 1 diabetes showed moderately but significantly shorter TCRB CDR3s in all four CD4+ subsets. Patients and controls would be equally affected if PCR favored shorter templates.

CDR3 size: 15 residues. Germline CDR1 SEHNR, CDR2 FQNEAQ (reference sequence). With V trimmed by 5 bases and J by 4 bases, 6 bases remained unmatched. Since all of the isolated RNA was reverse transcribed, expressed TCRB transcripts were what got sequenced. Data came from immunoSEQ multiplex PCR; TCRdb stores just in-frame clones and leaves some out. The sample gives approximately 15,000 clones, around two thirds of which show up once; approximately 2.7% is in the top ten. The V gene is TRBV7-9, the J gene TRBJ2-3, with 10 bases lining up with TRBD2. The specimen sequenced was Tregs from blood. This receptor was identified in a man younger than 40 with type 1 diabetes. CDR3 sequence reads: CASSPTSGYADTQYF. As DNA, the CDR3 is TGTGCCAGCAGCCCGACTAGCGGGTACGCAGATACGCAGTATTTT.